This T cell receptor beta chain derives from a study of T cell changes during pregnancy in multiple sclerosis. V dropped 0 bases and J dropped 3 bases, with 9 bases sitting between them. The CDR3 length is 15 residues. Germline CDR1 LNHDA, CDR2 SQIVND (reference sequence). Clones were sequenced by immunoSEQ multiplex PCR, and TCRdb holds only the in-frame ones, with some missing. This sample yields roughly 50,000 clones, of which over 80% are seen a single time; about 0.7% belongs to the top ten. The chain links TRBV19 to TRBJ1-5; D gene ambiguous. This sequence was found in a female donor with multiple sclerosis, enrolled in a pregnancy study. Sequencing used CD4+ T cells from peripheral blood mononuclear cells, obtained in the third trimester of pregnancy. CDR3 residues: CASSIDEPFNQPQHF. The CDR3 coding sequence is TGTGCCAGTAGTATAGATGAGCCGTTCAATCAGCCCCAGCATTTT.